This T cell receptor beta chain was sequenced during a study of blood T cell repertoires in COVID-19. As for the study in general: Both acute and convalescent COVID-19 samples were obtained from the United States, Italy and Spain. PBMCs, B-cell-depleted T cells, or T cells were the source of the cDNA or gDNA that made up the material.

Using immunoSEQ multiplex PCR, the repertoire was profiled, and TCRdb retains in-frame clones only, with some absent. The sample lists 250,000 to 350,000 clones, about 89% seen once, with over 2% in the top ten. The CDR3 extends over 15 amino acids. V dropped 1 base and J dropped 3; count of bases not matched to a gene: 5. Germline assignment: CDR1 SEHNR and CDR2 FQNEAQ (reference sequence). Patients from Seattle were sampled longitudinally, starting during active infection. This chain links TRBV7-9 with TRBJ2-5; 7 nucleotides agree with TRBD2. The sequence came from a woman aged 25 to 39 with COVID-19, enrolled during active disease. The sequencing input was peripheral blood. In DNA, the CDR3 is TGTGCCAGCAGCTTAGTCTCTAGCGGAAAAGAGACCCAGTACTTC. Translating gives CASSLVSSGKETQYF.